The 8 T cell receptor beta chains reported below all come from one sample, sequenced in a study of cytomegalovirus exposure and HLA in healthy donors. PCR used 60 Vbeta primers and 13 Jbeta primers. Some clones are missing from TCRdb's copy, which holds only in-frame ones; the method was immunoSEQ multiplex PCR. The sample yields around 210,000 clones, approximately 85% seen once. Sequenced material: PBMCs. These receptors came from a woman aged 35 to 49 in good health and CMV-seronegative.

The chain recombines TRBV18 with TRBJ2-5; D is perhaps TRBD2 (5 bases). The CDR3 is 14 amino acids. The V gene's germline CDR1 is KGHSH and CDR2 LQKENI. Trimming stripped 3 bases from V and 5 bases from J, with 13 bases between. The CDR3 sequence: CASSPAGLSETQYF. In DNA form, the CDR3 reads TGTGCCAGCTCACCCGCGGGTTTGTCGGAGACCCAGTACTTC.

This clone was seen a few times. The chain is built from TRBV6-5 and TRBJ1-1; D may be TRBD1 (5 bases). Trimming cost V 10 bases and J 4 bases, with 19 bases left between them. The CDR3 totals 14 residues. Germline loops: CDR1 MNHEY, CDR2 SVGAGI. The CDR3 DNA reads TGTGCCACCTACGAAGGGGTCGTGAGCACTGAAGCTTTCTTT. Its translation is CATYEGVVSTEAFF.

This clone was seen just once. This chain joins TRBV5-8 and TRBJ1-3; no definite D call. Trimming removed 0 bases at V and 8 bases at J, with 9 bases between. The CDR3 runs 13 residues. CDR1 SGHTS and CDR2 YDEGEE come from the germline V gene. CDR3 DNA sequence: TGTGCCAGCAGCTTGGTGGCCGTCCACACCATATATTTT. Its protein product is CASSLVAVHTIYF. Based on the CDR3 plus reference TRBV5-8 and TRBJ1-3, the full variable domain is EAGVTQSPTHLIKTRGQQATLRCSPISGHTSVYWYQQALGLGLQFLLWYDEGEERNRGNFPPRFSGRQFPNYSSELNVNALELEDSALYLCASSLVAVHTIYFGEGSWLTVV.

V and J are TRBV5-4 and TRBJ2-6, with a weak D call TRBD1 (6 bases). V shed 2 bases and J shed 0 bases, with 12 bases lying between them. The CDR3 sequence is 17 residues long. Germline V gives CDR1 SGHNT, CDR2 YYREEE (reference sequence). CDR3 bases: TGTGCCAGCAGCTTTGGGGACACCGGCTCTGGGGCCAACGTCCTGACTTTC. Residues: CASSFGDTGSGANVLTF.

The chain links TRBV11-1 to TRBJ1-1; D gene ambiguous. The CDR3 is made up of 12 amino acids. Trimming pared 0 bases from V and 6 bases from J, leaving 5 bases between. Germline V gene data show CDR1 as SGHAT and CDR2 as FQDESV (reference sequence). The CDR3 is CASSLATPEAFF. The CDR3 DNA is TGTGCCAGCAGCTTAGCGACACCTGAAGCTTTCTTT. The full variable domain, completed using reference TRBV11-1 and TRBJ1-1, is EAEVAQSPRYKITEKSQAVAFWCDPISGHATLYWYRQILGQGPELLVQFQDESVVDDSQLPKDRFSAERLKGVDSTLKIQPAELGDSAMYLCASSLATPEAFFGQGTRLTVV.

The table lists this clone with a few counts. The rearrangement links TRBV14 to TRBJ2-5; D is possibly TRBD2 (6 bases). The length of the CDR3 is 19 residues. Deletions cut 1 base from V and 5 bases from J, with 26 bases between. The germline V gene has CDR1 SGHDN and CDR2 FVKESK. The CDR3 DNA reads TGTGCCAGCAGCCAAGTAAACGATCCCTCGGGAGTGGTATTTGAGACCCAGTACTTC. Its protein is CASSQVNDPSGVVFETQYF.

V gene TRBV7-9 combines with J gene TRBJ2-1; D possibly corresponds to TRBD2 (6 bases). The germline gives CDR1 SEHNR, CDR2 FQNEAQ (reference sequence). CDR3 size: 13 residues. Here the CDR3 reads CTQSRGSYNEQFF. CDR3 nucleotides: TGTACTCAATCGCGGGGATCCTACAATGAGCAGTTCTTC.

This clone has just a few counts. The CDR3 DNA is TGTGCCAGCTCTGGGCCCGTCTCCTACGAGCAGTACTTC. Encoded protein: CASSGPVSYEQYF. The chain has TRBV18 and TRBJ2-7; no clear D. V lost 6 bases and J 0 bases, leaving 9 bases between the germline ends. The CDR3 spans 13 residues. The germline CDR1 and CDR2 sequences are KGHSH and LQKENI.